This T cell receptor (beta chain) was sequenced during a study of blood T cells in healthy people across ages. PCR was performed a second time for about 7 to 12 cycles using a sample-barcoded 5' primer and a J-beta primer mix. A template-switch adaptor containing 12 random nucleotides labeled each cDNA molecule. A single record per CDR3 protein comes from TCRdb applying MiXCR to the 5' RACE reads. The sample has some 850,000 distinct CDR3 sequences, around 24% seen once; the top ten hold 2.5% to 3.5%. V trimming: 0 bases; J trimming: 0 bases; junction bases outside the gene matches: 6. Per germline, CDR1 SGHRS and CDR2 YFSETQ. The CDR3 has 16 amino acids. This sample also appeared in a second study, on T cells of mothers and their children.

This sequence originates from a boy aged 5 to 17 in good health. V is TRBV5-1 and J is TRBJ2-7, with 7 bases lining up with TRBD1. Material for sequencing was blood. The CDR3 DNA reads as TGCGCCAGCAGCTTGGCTTGGGGACAGAGCTCCTACGAGCAGTACTTC. As protein: CASSLAWGQSSYEQYF.